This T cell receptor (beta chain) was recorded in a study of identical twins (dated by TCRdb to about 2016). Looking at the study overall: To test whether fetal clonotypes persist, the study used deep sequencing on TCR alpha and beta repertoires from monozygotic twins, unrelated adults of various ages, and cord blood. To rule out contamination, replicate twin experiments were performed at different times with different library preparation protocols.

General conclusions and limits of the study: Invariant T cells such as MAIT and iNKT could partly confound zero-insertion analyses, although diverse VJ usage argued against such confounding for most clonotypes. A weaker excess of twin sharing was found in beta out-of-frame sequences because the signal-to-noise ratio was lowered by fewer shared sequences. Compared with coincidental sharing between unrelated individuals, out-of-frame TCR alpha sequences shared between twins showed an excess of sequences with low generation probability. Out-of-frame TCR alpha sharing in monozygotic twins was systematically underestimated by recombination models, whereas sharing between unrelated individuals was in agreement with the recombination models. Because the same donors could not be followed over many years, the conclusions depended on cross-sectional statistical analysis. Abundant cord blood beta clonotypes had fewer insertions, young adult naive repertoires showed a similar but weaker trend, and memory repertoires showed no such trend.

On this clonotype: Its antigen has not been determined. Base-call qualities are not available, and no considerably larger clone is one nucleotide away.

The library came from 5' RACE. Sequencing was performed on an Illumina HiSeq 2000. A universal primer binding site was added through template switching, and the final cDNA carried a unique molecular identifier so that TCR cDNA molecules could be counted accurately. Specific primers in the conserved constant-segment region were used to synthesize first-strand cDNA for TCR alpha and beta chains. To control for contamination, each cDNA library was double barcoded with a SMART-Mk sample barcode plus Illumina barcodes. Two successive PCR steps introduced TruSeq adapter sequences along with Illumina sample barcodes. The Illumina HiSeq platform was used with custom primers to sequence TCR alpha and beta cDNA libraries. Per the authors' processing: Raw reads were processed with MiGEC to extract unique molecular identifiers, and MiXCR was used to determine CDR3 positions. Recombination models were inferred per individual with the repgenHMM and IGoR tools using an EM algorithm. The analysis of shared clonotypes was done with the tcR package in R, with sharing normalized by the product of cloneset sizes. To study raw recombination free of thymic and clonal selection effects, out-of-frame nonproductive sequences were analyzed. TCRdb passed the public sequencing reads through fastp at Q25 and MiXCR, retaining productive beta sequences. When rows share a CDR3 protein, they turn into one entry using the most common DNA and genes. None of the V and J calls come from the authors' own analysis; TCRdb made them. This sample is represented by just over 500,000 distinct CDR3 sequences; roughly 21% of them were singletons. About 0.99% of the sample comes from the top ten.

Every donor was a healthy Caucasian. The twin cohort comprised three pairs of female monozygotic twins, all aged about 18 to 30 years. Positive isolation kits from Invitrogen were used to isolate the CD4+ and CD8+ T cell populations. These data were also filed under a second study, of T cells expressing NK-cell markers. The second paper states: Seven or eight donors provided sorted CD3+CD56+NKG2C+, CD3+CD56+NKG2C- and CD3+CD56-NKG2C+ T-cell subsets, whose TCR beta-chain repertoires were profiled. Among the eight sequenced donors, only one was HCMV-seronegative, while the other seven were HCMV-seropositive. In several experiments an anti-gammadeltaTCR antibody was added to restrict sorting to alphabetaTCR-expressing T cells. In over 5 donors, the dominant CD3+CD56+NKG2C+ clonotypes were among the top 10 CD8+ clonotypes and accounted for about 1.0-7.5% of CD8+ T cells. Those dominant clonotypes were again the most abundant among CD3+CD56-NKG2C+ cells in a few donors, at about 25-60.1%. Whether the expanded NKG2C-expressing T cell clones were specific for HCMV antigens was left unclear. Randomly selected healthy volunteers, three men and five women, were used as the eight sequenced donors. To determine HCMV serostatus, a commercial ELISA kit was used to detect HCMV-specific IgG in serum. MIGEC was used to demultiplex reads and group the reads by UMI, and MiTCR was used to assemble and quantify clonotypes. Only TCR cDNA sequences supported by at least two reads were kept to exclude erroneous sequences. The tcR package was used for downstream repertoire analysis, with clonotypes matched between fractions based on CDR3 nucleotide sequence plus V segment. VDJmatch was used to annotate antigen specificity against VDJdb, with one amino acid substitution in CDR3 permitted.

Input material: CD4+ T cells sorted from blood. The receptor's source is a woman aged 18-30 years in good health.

The CDR3: CASSVDGNQPQHF. In nucleotides, the sequence is TGTGCCAGCAGCGTAGATGGGAATCAGCCCCAGCATTTT. The chain is made from TRBV9 and TRBJ1-5; the D gene cannot be named for sure. CDR1 and CDR2 are drawn from the germline V gene: SGDLS, YYNGEE. V is shortened by 0 bases, J by 4 bases, and the region joining them spans 5 bases. Inclusive of the bounding cysteine and phenylalanine, the CDR3 is 13 residues long. The only DNA kept is the CDR3, 39 bases in frame from the first base.